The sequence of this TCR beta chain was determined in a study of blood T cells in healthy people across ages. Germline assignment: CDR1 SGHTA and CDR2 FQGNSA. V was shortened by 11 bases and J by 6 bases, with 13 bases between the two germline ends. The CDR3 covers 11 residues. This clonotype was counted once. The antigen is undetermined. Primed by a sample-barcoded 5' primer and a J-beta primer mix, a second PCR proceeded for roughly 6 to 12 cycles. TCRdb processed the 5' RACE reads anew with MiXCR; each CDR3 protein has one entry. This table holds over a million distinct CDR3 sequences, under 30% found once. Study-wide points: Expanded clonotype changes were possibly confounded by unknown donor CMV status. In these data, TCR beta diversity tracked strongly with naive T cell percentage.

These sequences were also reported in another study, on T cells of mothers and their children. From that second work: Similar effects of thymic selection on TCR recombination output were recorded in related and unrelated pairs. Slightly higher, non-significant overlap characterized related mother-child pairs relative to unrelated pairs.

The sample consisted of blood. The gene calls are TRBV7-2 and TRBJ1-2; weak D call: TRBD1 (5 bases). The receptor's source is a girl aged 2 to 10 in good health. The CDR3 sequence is CAATMGDGYTF. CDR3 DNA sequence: TGTGCCGCGACTATGGGGGATGGCTACACCTTC.